What follows are 27 T cell receptor beta chains derived from one specimen sequenced in a study of cytomegalovirus exposure and HLA in healthy donors. The PCR had 60 Vbeta and 13 Jbeta primers. Sequencing used immunoSEQ multiplex PCR; TCRdb keeps in-frame clones, though not all of them. This sample's clone table lists around 70,000 clones. Material for sequencing was PBMCs. All receptors derive from a boy between 10 and 17 years old in good health and CMV-seronegative.

This chain connects TRBV18 to TRBJ1-2; D is perhaps TRBD1 (6 bases). There are 18 residues in the CDR3. The ends were cut back, 9 bases at V and 4 bases at J, with 30 bases in the middle. The germline gives CDR1 KGHSH, CDR2 LQKENI. The CDR3 loop reads CASPHGRGGGPVGYGYTF. CDR3 DNA sequence: TGTGCCAGTCCACACGGCAGGGGTGGTGGCCCGGTGGGCTATGGCTACACCTTC.

The chain links TRBV14 to TRBJ1-1; D gene ambiguous. This CDR3 has 15 amino acids. Germline V CDR1 and CDR2: SGHDN, FVKESK. The V gene lost 2 bases and the J gene lost 7 bases, with 17 bases spanning the gap. The CDR3 reads CASSQKPLPSREAFF. In nucleotides, the CDR3 is TGTGCCAGCAGCCAAAAGCCCCTCCCTAGTCGTGAAGCTTTCTTT. The whole variable domain, filled in from reference TRBV14 and TRBJ1-1, reads EAGVTQFPSHSVIEKGQTVTLRCDPISGHDNLYWYRRVMGKEIKFLLHFVKESKQDESGMPNNRFLAERTGGTYSTLKVQPAELEDSGVYFCASSQKPLPSREAFFGQGTRLTVV.

The chain carries TRBV5-5 and TRBJ1-2, with D unclear. Trimming left V 2 bases short and J 0 bases short, with 5 bases between. The CDR3 loop spans 13 amino acids. CDR1 SGHKS and CDR2 YYEKEE come from the germline V gene (reference sequence). The CDR3 here is CASSLSANYGYTF. The CDR3 nucleotides read TGTGCCAGCAGCTTATCAGCTAACTATGGCTACACCTTC.

This rearrangement joins TRBV7-3 to TRBJ2-1, with 7 bases matching TRBD1. Germline CDR1 and CDR2: SGHTA and FQGTGA. V was clipped by 4 bases and J by 9 bases; unmatched bases: 9. The CDR3 spans 14 residues. The CDR3 DNA follows: TGTGCCAGCAGCTCCCCGGACAGGTCCCCTGAGCAGTTCTTC. It is translated as CASSSPDRSPEQFF.

This sequence joins TRBV19 and TRBJ2-7; weak D call: TRBD2 (6 bases). From germline, CDR1 is LNHDA and CDR2 SQIVND (reference sequence). The CDR3 length is 16 residues. V gave up 1 base and J gave up 2 bases, with 15 bases separating them. The CDR3 here is CASSIGPRGRTYEQYF. The CDR3, as DNA: TGTGCCAGTAGTATAGGGCCGCGGGGTCGGACCTACGAGCAGTACTTC.

As DNA, the CDR3 is TGTGCCAGCAGGCCCGGGACAGGGACTGGGGCCAACGTCCTGACTTTC. It codes for CASRPGTGTGANVLTF. The gene calls are TRBV27 and TRBJ2-6; 9 bases match TRBD1. After removal of 6 bases from V and 2 bases from J, the junction contained 5 bases not matched to a gene. Germline-derived CDR1 and CDR2 are MNHEY and SMNVEV (reference sequence). The CDR3 sequence is 16 residues long.

The chain employs TRBV7-2 and TRBJ1-1; no clear D. Germline V gene data show CDR1 as SGHTA and CDR2 as FQGNSA. There are 15 residues in the CDR3. V was cut by 5 bases and J by 0 bases, with 13 bases left in between. The CDR3 DNA reads as TGTGCCAGCAGCAACGGACTCGGTTTGAACACTGAAGCTTTCTTT. It yields the protein CASSNGLGLNTEAFF.

This chain links TRBV6-1 with TRBJ2-1, with TRBD1 matching over 12 bases. The trim removed 2 bases at V and 6 bases at J, leaving 8 bases unmatched. Germline CDR1 and CDR2: MNHNS and SASEGT. CDR3 length: 17 amino acids. CDR3 nucleotides: TGTGCCAGCAGTGAAAAGAGGTGGGGACAGGGGGCCAATGAGCAGTTCTTC. Its protein is CASSEKRWGQGANEQFF.

The chain carries TRBV6-1 and TRBJ1-5; no clear D. V was pared by 2 bases and J by 6 bases, with 8 bases between. CDR1 and CDR2 (germline): MNHNS, SASEGT. The CDR3 covers 13 residues. The CDR3 nucleotides are TGTGCCAGCAGTGAAAACCGAGCTCAGCCCCAGCATTTT. Its protein is CASSENRAQPQHF.

The chain carries TRBV7-9 and TRBJ1-1; maybe TRBD1 (6 bases). Trimming took 9 bases from V and 6 from J, leaving 11 bases between them. The CDR3 covers 11 residues. Looked up from germline, CDR1 is SEHNR and CDR2 is FQNEAQ (reference sequence). The chain's CDR3 is CASLQGAEAFF. DNA of the CDR3: TGTGCCAGTCTACAGGGCGCTGAAGCTTTCTTT.

The chain is built from TRBV18 and TRBJ2-7, with TRBD1 matching 7 bases. This CDR3 has 13 amino acids. The trim removed 4 bases at V and 3 bases at J, leaving 3 bases unmatched. Germline V CDR1 and CDR2: KGHSH, LQKENI. CDR3 in amino acids: CASSRGQVYEQYF. The CDR3 DNA follows: TGTGCCAGCTCACGCGGACAGGTCTACGAGCAGTACTTC. The entire variable domain, with the rest obtained from reference TRBV18 and TRBJ2-7, is as follows: NAGVMQNPRHLVRRRGQEARLRCSPMKGHSHVYWYRQLPEEGLKFMVYLQKENIIDESGMPKERFSAEFPKEGPSILRIQQVVRGDSAAYFCASSRGQVYEQYFGPGTRLTVT.

The chain links TRBV6-5 to TRBJ2-3; 11 bases are a match to TRBD2. The germline V gene encodes CDR1 MNHEY and CDR2 SVGAGI. This CDR3 has 13 residues. The junction had 3 bases not matched to a gene; V was cut back by 7 bases and J by 6 bases. The CDR3 bases are TGTGCCAGCATGACTAGCGGGAAGGATACGCAGTATTTT. It encodes CASMTSGKDTQYF.

The chain joins TRBV4-1 to TRBJ2-7; the match to TRBD1 covers 9 bases. The junction had 8 bases not matched to a gene; V was cut back by 0 bases and J by 5 bases. This CDR3 contains 16 residues. The V gene's germline CDR1 is MGHRA and CDR2 YSYEKL. The CDR3 reads CASSQEPNRGLNEQYF. The CDR3 DNA reads TGCGCCAGCAGCCAAGAACCCAACAGGGGGCTCAACGAGCAGTACTTC.

The chain joins TRBV27 to TRBJ2-3, with 7 positions matching TRBD1. Germline assignment: CDR1 MNHEY and CDR2 SMNVEV (reference sequence). The CDR3 runs to 19 residues. The V segment lost 6 bases and the J segment 2 bases; nucleotides outside the gene matches: 20. Here the CDR3 reads CASSLGLGRGSGPTDTQYF. DNA of the CDR3: TGTGCCAGCAGCCTCGGGCTTGGCAGGGGGAGCGGACCCACAGATACGCAGTATTTT.

The J gene is TRBJ2-7, the V gene TRBV7-9; 14 positions agree with TRBD2. Germline loops: CDR1 SEHNR, CDR2 FQNEAQ (reference sequence). This CDR3 is built from 18 residues. V gave up 1 base and J gave up 0 bases; unmatched junction bases: 5. CDR3 in amino acids: CASSLGRTSGGPSYEQYF. Here the CDR3 DNA reads TGTGCCAGCAGCTTAGGACGGACTAGCGGGGGGCCCTCCTACGAGCAGTACTTC.

The genes are TRBV11-1 and TRBJ1-1, with TRBD1 identical over 9 bases. Germline-derived CDR1 and CDR2 are SGHAT and FQDESV (reference sequence). Unmatched junction bases numbered 8, after V lost 5 bases and J lost 1 base. The length of the CDR3 is 16 residues. CDR3 region: CASSPRPGQGNTEAFF. CDR3 nucleotides: TGTGCCAGCAGCCCCCGGCCGGGACAGGGGAACACTGAAGCTTTCTTT. Based on the CDR3 plus reference TRBV11-1 and TRBJ1-1, the full variable domain is EAEVAQSPRYKITEKSQAVAFWCDPISGHATLYWYRQILGQGPELLVQFQDESVVDDSQLPKDRFSAERLKGVDSTLKIQPAELGDSAMYLCASSPRPGQGNTEAFFGQGTRLTVV.

The chain combines TRBV4-3 with TRBJ2-7; 8 nucleotides match TRBD2. Germline loops: CDR1 LGHNA, CDR2 YSLEER. J was trimmed by 2 bases and V by 0 bases; bases with no gene match: 6. CDR3 size: 16 residues. The CDR3 sequence: CASSQDRAGGPYEQYF. The CDR3 region has the DNA TGCGCCAGCAGCCAAGATCGGGCGGGAGGCCCCTACGAGCAGTACTTC.

The rearrangement uses TRBV4-1 and TRBJ2-7; 7 positions match TRBD1. The V gene's germline CDR1 is MGHRA and CDR2 YSYEKL. Losses at the gene ends were 0 bases for V and 2 bases for J; bases not matched to a gene: 10. This CDR3 region has 17 residues. The DNA for the CDR3 is TGCGCCAGCAGCCAAGATTTGACAGGGCCCCTCGCCTACGAGCAGTACTTC. Translating it yields CASSQDLTGPLAYEQYF.

The CDR3 region has the DNA TGCAGCGTTGAAGGCCGGGGCTACGAGCAGTACTTC. Residues: CSVEGRGYEQYF. The chain carries TRBV29-1 and TRBJ2-7; weak D call: TRBD2 (5 bases). V was trimmed by 1 base and J by 3 bases, leaving 7 bases between them. Looked up from germline, CDR1 is SQVTM and CDR2 is ANQGSEA. The CDR3 has 12 amino acids.

V is TRBV25-1 and J is TRBJ2-1, with 11 bases lining up with TRBD2. The germline CDR1 and CDR2 sequences are MGHDK and SYGVNS. V shed 6 bases and J 0 bases; nucleotides not matched to a gene: 10. The CDR3 has 18 amino acids. The CDR3 DNA is TGTGCCAGCAGCGGGGGGACTAGCGGAACCAGCTCCTACAATGAGCAGTTCTTC. Translation: CASSGGTSGTSSYNEQFF.

The V gene is TRBV9, the J gene TRBJ1-1, with D possibly being TRBD1 (5 bases). The V and J ends lost 0 bases and 5 bases respectively, with 11 bases between them. Germline loops: CDR1 SGDLS, CDR2 YYNGEE. The CDR3 length is 14 residues. The CDR3 spells CASSVDPKGTEAFF. As DNA, the CDR3 is TGTGCCAGCAGCGTAGACCCAAAGGGGACTGAAGCTTTCTTT.

This chain uses TRBV9 with TRBJ2-1; 13 nucleotides align to TRBD2. Germline CDR1 is SGDLS and CDR2 is YYNGEE. With V trimmed by 3 bases and J by 6 bases, 9 bases remained unmatched. This CDR3 has 17 amino acids. The CDR3 reads CASSAGLAGYMANEQFF. CDR3 bases: TGTGCCAGCAGCGCGGGACTAGCGGGATATATGGCCAATGAGCAGTTCTTC.

This sequence joins TRBV5-4 and TRBJ2-7; 7 nucleotides align to TRBD1. Germline lookup yields CDR1 SGHNT and CDR2 YYREEE (reference sequence). The CDR3 runs to 16 residues. After removal of 3 bases from V and 4 bases from J, the junction contained 13 bases not matched to a gene. CDR3 coding DNA: TGTGCCAGCAGCTCCCGAAAACCGCCGGGACAGTACGAGCAGTACTTC. This encodes CASSSRKPPGQYEQYF.

This rearrangement joins TRBV6-6 to TRBJ1-3, with D possibly matching TRBD1 (6 bases). The V end lost 2 bases, the J end lost 2 bases, and 13 bases lay between the germline ends. The germline CDR1 and CDR2 sequences are MNHNY and SVGAGI (reference sequence). There are 16 residues in the CDR3. The CDR3 region is CASSYGTDSPGNTIYF. The CDR3 DNA sequence: TGTGCCAGCAGTTACGGAACGGACAGCCCTGGAAACACCATATATTTT.

The chain uses TRBV30 and TRBJ2-7; D may be TRBD2 (5 bases). Trimming stripped 5 bases from V and 0 bases from J, with 11 bases between. The germline V gene encodes CDR1 GTSNPN and CDR2 SVGIG (reference sequence). The CDR3 extends over 13 amino acids. CDR3 in amino acids: CAWEGQASYEQYF. CDR3 nucleotides: TGTGCCTGGGAGGGTCAGGCCTCCTACGAGCAGTACTTC.

The chain combines TRBV5-6 with TRBJ2-7; no reliable D call. V lost 4 bases, J lost 2 bases, and 7 bases lay in between. The germline gives CDR1 SGHDT, CDR2 YYEEEE. CDR3 length: 12 amino acids. CDR3 DNA sequence: TGTGCCAGCAGCCAGAGCGCCTACGAGCAGTACTTC. The encoded protein is CASSQSAYEQYF.

The J gene is TRBJ2-7, the V gene TRBV5-1, with TRBD2 matching 7 bases. V dropped 4 bases and J dropped 3; count of bases not matched to a gene: 7. CDR3 length: 14 amino acids. The V gene's germline CDR1 is SGHRS and CDR2 YFSETQ. CDR3 DNA sequence: TGCGCCAGCAGCCCTGGGGGGGGATACTACGAGCAGTACTTC. Its protein product is CASSPGGGYYEQYF. The whole variable domain, filled in from reference TRBV5-1 and TRBJ2-7, reads KAGVTQTPRYLIKTRGQQVTLSCSPISGHRSVSWYQQTPGQGLQFLFEYFSETQRNKGNFPGRFSGRQFSNSRSEMNVSTLELGDSALYLCASSPGGGYYEQYFGPGTRLTVT.